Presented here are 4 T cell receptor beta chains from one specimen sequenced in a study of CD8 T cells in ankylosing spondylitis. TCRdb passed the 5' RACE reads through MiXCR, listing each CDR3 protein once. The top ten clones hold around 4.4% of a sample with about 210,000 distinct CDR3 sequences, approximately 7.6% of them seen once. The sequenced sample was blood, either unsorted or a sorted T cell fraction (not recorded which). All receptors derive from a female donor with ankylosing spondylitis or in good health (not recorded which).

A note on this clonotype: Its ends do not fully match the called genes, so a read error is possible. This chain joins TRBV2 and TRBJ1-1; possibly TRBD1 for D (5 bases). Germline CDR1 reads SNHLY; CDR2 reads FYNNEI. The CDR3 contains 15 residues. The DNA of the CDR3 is TGTACCAGCAGGGTGGGTAAGGGGTCGGACACTGAAGCTTTCTTT. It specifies CTSRVGKGSDTEAFF.

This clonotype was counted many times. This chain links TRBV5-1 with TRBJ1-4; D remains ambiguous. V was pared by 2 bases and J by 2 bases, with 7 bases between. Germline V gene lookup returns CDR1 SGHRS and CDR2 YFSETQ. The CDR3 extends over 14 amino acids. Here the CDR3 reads CASSFRETNEKLFF. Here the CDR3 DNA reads TGCGCCAGCAGCTTCCGGGAGACTAATGAAAAACTGTTTTTT.

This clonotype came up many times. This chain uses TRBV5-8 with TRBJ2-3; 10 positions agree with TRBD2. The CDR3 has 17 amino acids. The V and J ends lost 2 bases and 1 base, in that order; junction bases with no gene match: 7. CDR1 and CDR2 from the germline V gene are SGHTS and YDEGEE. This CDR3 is CASSFVTLAGGTDTQYF. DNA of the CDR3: TGTGCCAGCAGCTTCGTAACTCTAGCGGGAGGCACAGATACGCAGTATTTT.

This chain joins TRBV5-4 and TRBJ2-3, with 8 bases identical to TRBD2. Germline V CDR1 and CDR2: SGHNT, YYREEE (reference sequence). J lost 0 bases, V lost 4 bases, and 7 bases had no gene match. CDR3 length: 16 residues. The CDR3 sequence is CASSLDSSGSTDTQYF. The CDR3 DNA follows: TGTGCCAGCAGCCTGGACTCTAGCGGGAGCACAGATACGCAGTATTTT. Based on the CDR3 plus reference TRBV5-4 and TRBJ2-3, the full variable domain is ETGVTQSPTHLIKTRGQQVTLRCSSQSGHNTVSWYQQALGQGPQFIFQYYREEENGRGNFPPRFSGLQFPNYSSELNVNALELDDSALYLCASSLDSSGSTDTQYFGPGTRLTVL.